A selection of T cell receptor beta chains follows, all from one sample in a study of radiotherapy plus CTLA-4 blockade in lung cancer. Repertoires were generated with immunoSEQ multiplex PCR, while TCRdb's copy carries only in-frame clones and drops some. The table lists more than 75,000 clones, 65% to 85% of them singletons. The source material was peripheral blood, sampled from a patient treated with radiotherapy plus ipilimumab. The receptors stem from a human donor with non-small cell lung cancer who had a partial response to radiotherapy plus ipilimumab. Some clones in this sample may be carry-over from other donors' samples. CDR3s include the opening cysteine and the closing phenylalanine or tryptophan. Each record gives: D gene, clone size, CDR3 length, V gene, J gene, CDR3 DNA, CDR3 protein. A D gene is named only where the DNA matches it firmly. Clone size is shown for a subset of rows, as once, few, many or a class of expanded clone.

d_call: -
clone_size: few
cdr3_length: 13
v_call: TRBV6-5
j_call: TRBJ1-1
cdr3_nt: TGTGCCAGCAGTTACTCGATGGCAAGAGAAGCTTTCTTT
cdr3_aa: CASSYSMAREAFF

d_call: -
clone_size: -
cdr3_length: 11
v_call: TRBV10-3
j_call: TRBJ2-7
cdr3_nt: TGTGCCATCAGGGACATCTACGAGCAGTACTTC
cdr3_aa: CAIRDIYEQYF

d_call: -
clone_size: -
cdr3_length: 12
v_call: TRBV18
j_call: TRBJ1-1
cdr3_nt: TGTGCCAGCTCCCCTGGGGGGTCACAAGCTTTCTTT
cdr3_aa: CASSPGGSQAFF

d_call: -
clone_size: -
cdr3_length: 14
v_call: TRBV11-2
j_call: TRBJ1-2
cdr3_nt: TGTGCCAGCACCCAGAGCGCGACTGGCTATGGCTACACCTTC
cdr3_aa: CASTQSATGYGYTF

d_call: -
clone_size: -
cdr3_length: 13
v_call: TRBV18
j_call: TRBJ1-1
cdr3_nt: TGTGCCAGCTCAACAGGAATGAACACTGAAGCTTTCTTT
cdr3_aa: CASSTGMNTEAFF

d_call: TRBD1
clone_size: few
cdr3_length: 16
v_call: TRBV7-2
j_call: TRBJ2-7
cdr3_nt: TGTGCCAGCAGCTTGAGAGGAAGGACAGGGGTGGGAGAGCAGTACTTC
cdr3_aa: CASSLRGRTGVGEQYF

d_call: -
clone_size: -
cdr3_length: 14
v_call: TRBV7-8
j_call: TRBJ1-2
cdr3_nt: TGTGCCAGCAGCTTAGCAACAGGGAATAATGGCTACACCTTC
cdr3_aa: CASSLATGNNGYTF

d_call: -
clone_size: few
cdr3_length: 15
v_call: TRBV6-5
j_call: TRBJ2-5
cdr3_nt: TGTGCCAGCAGTTACGGCCCAGGGGTCCCAGAGACCCAGTACTTC
cdr3_aa: CASSYGPGVPETQYF

d_call: -
clone_size: -
cdr3_length: 13
v_call: TRBV28
j_call: TRBJ2-5
cdr3_nt: TGTGCCAGCACTAGGGGCAATCAAGAGACCCAGTACTTC
cdr3_aa: CASTRGNQETQYF

d_call: -
clone_size: few
cdr3_length: 14
v_call: TRBV18
j_call: TRBJ2-3
cdr3_nt: TGTGCCAGCTCACCCATAGGGGGAACAGATACGCAGTATTTT
cdr3_aa: CASSPIGGTDTQYF

d_call: TRBD2
clone_size: -
cdr3_length: 17
v_call: TRBV11-2
j_call: TRBJ2-3
cdr3_nt: TGTGCCAGCAGCTTAGATCTGGGACTAACACTCACAGATACGCAGTATTTT
cdr3_aa: CASSLDLGLTLTDTQYF

d_call: -
clone_size: -
cdr3_length: 13
v_call: TRBV6-1
j_call: TRBJ1-2
cdr3_nt: TGTGCCAGCAGTGAAAGACATTTATATGGCTACACCTTC
cdr3_aa: CASSERHLYGYTF

d_call: TRBD1
clone_size: -
cdr3_length: 14
v_call: TRBV11-1
j_call: TRBJ1-6
cdr3_nt: TGTGCCAGCAGCAGACAGGGTGGCAATTCACCCCTCCACTTT
cdr3_aa: CASSRQGGNSPLHF

d_call: TRBD1
clone_size: -
cdr3_length: 13
v_call: TRBV27
j_call: TRBJ1-5
cdr3_nt: TGTGCCACCGGGATCGACAGGGATCAGCCCCAGCATTTT
cdr3_aa: CATGIDRDQPQHF

d_call: -
clone_size: once
cdr3_length: 14
v_call: TRBV5-5
j_call: TRBJ2-5
cdr3_nt: TGTGCCAGCAGCGTCTCAGGGATGCAAGAGACCCAGTACTTC
cdr3_aa: CASSVSGMQETQYF

d_call: TRBD1
clone_size: -
cdr3_length: 14
v_call: TRBV9
j_call: TRBJ1-2
cdr3_nt: TGTGCCAGCAGCCGACAGGGGGCACTGTATGGCTACACCTTC
cdr3_aa: CASSRQGALYGYTF

d_call: TRBD2
clone_size: -
cdr3_length: 15
v_call: TRBV28
j_call: TRBJ2-1
cdr3_nt: TGTGCCAGCAGCCTGGGACTAGCGGGGGTAATTGAGCAGTTCTTC
cdr3_aa: CASSLGLAGVIEQFF

d_call: TRBD2
clone_size: -
cdr3_length: 14
v_call: TRBV7-3
j_call: TRBJ2-3
cdr3_nt: TGTGCCAGCAGCTCCGGACTAGCTGGAGATACGCAGTATTTT
cdr3_aa: CASSSGLAGDTQYF

d_call: TRBD1
clone_size: -
cdr3_length: 15
v_call: TRBV11-1
j_call: TRBJ2-5
cdr3_nt: TGTGCCAGCAGCCCGCGGGACAGGACCCAAGAGACCCAGTACTTC
cdr3_aa: CASSPRDRTQETQYF

d_call: TRBD1
clone_size: once
cdr3_length: 15
v_call: TRBV28
j_call: TRBJ2-7
cdr3_nt: TGTGCCAGCAGTTTAACCGGGACAGGGGGCGCTTTTCGGGAGTTC
cdr3_aa: CASSLTGTGGAFREF

d_call: -
clone_size: -
cdr3_length: 12
v_call: TRBV11-3
j_call: TRBJ2-1
cdr3_nt: TGTGCCAGCAGCTTCGGGATGGGTGAGCAGTTCTTC
cdr3_aa: CASSFGMGEQFF

d_call: TRBD1
clone_size: -
cdr3_length: 15
v_call: TRBV19
j_call: TRBJ2-4
cdr3_nt: TGTGCCAGTAGTTCTTTTGGGGACAGGGGTTTCATTCAGTACTTC
cdr3_aa: CASSSFGDRGFIQYF

d_call: TRBD2
clone_size: -
cdr3_length: 14
v_call: TRBV7-2
j_call: TRBJ2-1
cdr3_nt: TGTGCCAGCAGCCGAGCTAGCGGGGACAATGAGCAGTTCTTC
cdr3_aa: CASSRASGDNEQFF

d_call: -
clone_size: -
cdr3_length: 15
v_call: TRBV6-5
j_call: TRBJ2-3
cdr3_nt: TGTGCCAGCAGTTACGGGACACGGGGCGTTGATACGCAGTATTTT
cdr3_aa: CASSYGTRGVDTQYF

d_call: -
clone_size: -
cdr3_length: 15
v_call: TRBV7-3
j_call: TRBJ2-3
cdr3_nt: TGTGCCAGCACCCCCGGCGGGCGGGTCGGGGATACGCAGTATTTT
cdr3_aa: CASTPGGRVGDTQYF

d_call: -
clone_size: -
cdr3_length: 12
v_call: TRBV28
j_call: TRBJ2-3
cdr3_nt: TGTGCCAGCAGTTTTTTGTCCGGTACGCAGTATTTT
cdr3_aa: CASSFLSGTQYF

d_call: TRBD1
clone_size: -
cdr3_length: 14
v_call: TRBV29-1
j_call: TRBJ1-5
cdr3_nt: TGCAGCGCCCAGGGGGCGGGGGGGAATCAGCCCCAGCATTTT
cdr3_aa: CSAQGAGGNQPQHF

d_call: TRBD1
clone_size: -
cdr3_length: 15
v_call: TRBV7-9
j_call: TRBJ2-5
cdr3_nt: TGTGCCAGCAGCAACCCGACAGGGGTCCAAGAGACCCAGTACTTC
cdr3_aa: CASSNPTGVQETQYF

d_call: -
clone_size: -
cdr3_length: 11
v_call: TRBV20-1
j_call: TRBJ2-5
cdr3_nt: TGCAGTGCTAGGTTACAAGAGACCCAGTACTTC
cdr3_aa: CSARLQETQYF

d_call: -
clone_size: -
cdr3_length: 15
v_call: TRBV9
j_call: TRBJ1-6
cdr3_nt: TGTGCCAGCAGCATATCGAGGGGGGGAAATTCACCCCTCCACTTT
cdr3_aa: CASSISRGGNSPLHF

d_call: TRBD1
clone_size: -
cdr3_length: 14
v_call: TRBV11-3
j_call: TRBJ2-7
cdr3_nt: TGTGCCAGCAGCTTAGATAGGGGGCTCTACGAGCAGTACTTC
cdr3_aa: CASSLDRGLYEQYF

d_call: TRBD1
clone_size: -
cdr3_length: 15
v_call: TRBV5-1
j_call: TRBJ2-3
cdr3_nt: TGCGCCAGCAGCAACGGACAGGGACGCACAGATACGCAGTATTTT
cdr3_aa: CASSNGQGRTDTQYF

d_call: -
clone_size: few
cdr3_length: 13
v_call: TRBV28
j_call: TRBJ2-2
cdr3_nt: TGTGCCAGCAGTTTACAGAACTACGGGGAGCTGTTTTTT
cdr3_aa: CASSLQNYGELFF

d_call: -
clone_size: -
cdr3_length: 14
v_call: TRBV11-2
j_call: TRBJ2-3
cdr3_nt: TGTGCCAGCAGCTTTAACGGGGGCACAGATACGCAGTATTTT
cdr3_aa: CASSFNGGTDTQYF

d_call: TRBD1
clone_size: -
cdr3_length: 11
v_call: TRBV20-1
j_call: TRBJ2-7
cdr3_nt: TGCAGTGCTCAGGGGGATCACGAGCAGTACTTC
cdr3_aa: CSAQGDHEQYF

d_call: -
clone_size: -
cdr3_length: 16
v_call: TRBV4-1
j_call: TRBJ1-4
cdr3_nt: TGCGCCAGCAGCCAAATACGGACAGTAGGTAATGAAAAACTGTTTTTT
cdr3_aa: CASSQIRTVGNEKLFF

d_call: TRBD2
clone_size: -
cdr3_length: 15
v_call: TRBV2
j_call: TRBJ2-1
cdr3_nt: TGTGCCAGCAGTGTAACTAGCGGCTCCTACAATGAGCAGTTCTTC
cdr3_aa: CASSVTSGSYNEQFF

d_call: TRBD1
clone_size: -
cdr3_length: 14
v_call: TRBV7-9
j_call: TRBJ2-5
cdr3_nt: TGTGCCAGCAGCTCCACACCGGGACAGGGGAACCAGTACTTC
cdr3_aa: CASSSTPGQGNQYF

d_call: TRBD2
clone_size: few
cdr3_length: 19
v_call: TRBV7-9
j_call: TRBJ2-1
cdr3_nt: TGTGCCAGCAGCTCACCGAGGCGGCTAGCGGGGGGGCCGGACAATGAGCAGTTCTTC
cdr3_aa: CASSSPRRLAGGPDNEQFF

d_call: TRBD1
clone_size: -
cdr3_length: 14
v_call: TRBV5-1
j_call: TRBJ2-1
cdr3_nt: TGCGCCAGCAGCGGACAGGGTACCTACAATGAGCAGTTCTTC
cdr3_aa: CASSGQGTYNEQFF

d_call: -
clone_size: -
cdr3_length: 14
v_call: TRBV18
j_call: TRBJ1-2
cdr3_nt: TGTGCCAGCTCACCATTGGGACAAGCAAGCGGCTACACCTTC
cdr3_aa: CASSPLGQASGYTF

d_call: -
clone_size: -
cdr3_length: 15
v_call: TRBV27
j_call: TRBJ1-1
cdr3_nt: TGTGCCAGCAGCTCCGTGATGGCGGGGAACACTGAAGCTTTCTTT
cdr3_aa: CASSSVMAGNTEAFF

d_call: -
clone_size: -
cdr3_length: 16
v_call: TRBV28
j_call: TRBJ1-5
cdr3_nt: TGTGCCAGCAGTCCCCCCACAGGGATCAGCAATCAGCCCCAGCATTTT
cdr3_aa: CASSPPTGISNQPQHF

d_call: TRBD2
clone_size: -
cdr3_length: 20
v_call: TRBV11-2
j_call: TRBJ2-1
cdr3_nt: TGTGCCAGCAGCTTAGATTTTCGACTAGCGGGAGGCACTTCCTACAATGAGCAGTTCTTC
cdr3_aa: CASSLDFRLAGGTSYNEQFF

d_call: TRBD2
clone_size: -
cdr3_length: 20
v_call: TRBV5-1
j_call: TRBJ2-5
cdr3_nt: TGCGCCAGCAGCTTGGCTCCTGGGACTAGCGGGAGGATCGGTGCGGAGACCCAGTACTTC
cdr3_aa: CASSLAPGTSGRIGAETQYF

d_call: -
clone_size: -
cdr3_length: 15
v_call: TRBV6-1
j_call: TRBJ1-1
cdr3_nt: TGTGCCAGCAGTTGGGTAGCGGGGGCTAACACTGAAGCTTTCTTT
cdr3_aa: CASSWVAGANTEAFF

d_call: TRBD2
clone_size: few
cdr3_length: 14
v_call: TRBV4-1
j_call: TRBJ2-1
cdr3_nt: TGCGCCAGCAGCCAAGTCGGGGGACCGGGGGGGTCGTTCTTC
cdr3_aa: CASSQVGGPGGSFF

d_call: -
clone_size: -
cdr3_length: 14
v_call: TRBV11-3
j_call: TRBJ2-1
cdr3_nt: TGTGCCAGCAGCTTCTCCGGAGCGCTCAATGAGCAGTTCTTC
cdr3_aa: CASSFSGALNEQFF

d_call: -
clone_size: -
cdr3_length: 12
v_call: TRBV19
j_call: TRBJ2-1
cdr3_nt: TGTGCCACCCATTCCTCCTACAATGAGCAGTTCTTC
cdr3_aa: CATHSSYNEQFF

d_call: -
clone_size: -
cdr3_length: 16
v_call: TRBV7-9
j_call: TRBJ2-1
cdr3_nt: TGTGCCAGCAGATTCCTGGGGGGTTGGTGGATCAATGAGCAGTTCTTC
cdr3_aa: CASRFLGGWWINEQFF

d_call: -
clone_size: -
cdr3_length: 15
v_call: TRBV15
j_call: TRBJ2-7
cdr3_nt: TGTGCCACCAGCAGAGATCTAGCCACGACCTACGAGCAGTACTTC
cdr3_aa: CATSRDLATTYEQYF

d_call: -
clone_size: few
cdr3_length: 14
v_call: TRBV9
j_call: TRBJ1-3
cdr3_nt: TGTGCCAGCAGCTTTACAGGGTTTGGAAACACCATATATTTT
cdr3_aa: CASSFTGFGNTIYF

d_call: -
clone_size: -
cdr3_length: 16
v_call: TRBV15
j_call: TRBJ2-7
cdr3_nt: TGTGCCACCAGCAGAGATCTTATGGTGTCAGGGCTCGAGCAGTACTTC
cdr3_aa: CATSRDLMVSGLEQYF

d_call: -
clone_size: -
cdr3_length: 14
v_call: TRBV7-3
j_call: TRBJ2-5
cdr3_nt: TGTGCCAGCAGCTTAAGTGGGGGGGCGGAGACCCAGTACTTC
cdr3_aa: CASSLSGGAETQYF

d_call: -
clone_size: few
cdr3_length: 15
v_call: TRBV5-1
j_call: TRBJ1-1
cdr3_nt: TGCGCCAGCAGCTTGACACAGGGCAGGAACACTGAAGCTTTCTTT
cdr3_aa: CASSLTQGRNTEAFF

d_call: -
clone_size: -
cdr3_length: 16
v_call: TRBV18
j_call: TRBJ1-3
cdr3_nt: TGTGCCAGCTCGCCTCCGGGGACACGCTCTGGAAACACCATATATTTT
cdr3_aa: CASSPPGTRSGNTIYF

d_call: TRBD2
clone_size: -
cdr3_length: 18
v_call: TRBV5-1
j_call: TRBJ2-3
cdr3_nt: TGCGCCAGCGCGAGGGGACTAGCGGGCTCCCACGGCACAGATACGCAGTATTTT
cdr3_aa: CASARGLAGSHGTDTQYF